This T cell receptor beta chain was captured by sequencing in a study of T-cell memory formation after mild COVID-19. The V and J ends lost 1 base and 2 bases respectively, with 9 bases between them. CDR1 is MNHEY, CDR2 SVGEGT, per germline. CDR3 size: 14 residues. Constant-segment primers served in 5'RACE that generated TCR alpha and TCR beta cDNA libraries bearing sample barcodes and UMIs. TCRdb reprocessed the 5' RACE reads via MiXCR and lists one record per CDR3 protein. The profile shows approximately 89,000 distinct CDR3 sequences, around 27% of them singletons. Sequenced sample: PBMCs or a T cell subset sorted from them (not recorded which). The genes are TRBV6-2 or TRBV6-3 and TRBJ2-7; a possible D gene is TRBD2 (6 bases). The sequence came from a man aged 18 to 29 who had mild COVID-19 (a few samples of this study predate the infection). Cell type and time point are not known. The CDR3 sequence: CASSYWRGPYEQYF. The CDR3 bases are TGTGCCAGCAGTTACTGGAGGGGACCCTACGAGCAGTACTTC.